This is a list of T cell receptor beta chains from one sample in a study of shared clonotypes between healthy human individuals. Repertoires were generated with immunoSEQ multiplex PCR, while TCRdb's copy carries only in-frame clones and drops some. Seen here are about 610,000 clones, around 96% observed once, and the top ten hold 0.11%. What was sequenced was naive CD8+ T cells sorted from blood. These receptors came from a woman in her twenties or thirties in good health. Both conserved end residues are part of each CDR3. Each record gives: clone size, D gene, J gene, V gene, CDR3 DNA, CDR3 protein. D genes are given only for firm matches. Expanded clones are given a class, and other clones once, few, many or no size at all.

clone size: once; D gene: NA; J gene: TRBJ1-1; V gene: TRBV7-8; CDR3 DNA: TGTGCCAGCAGCTTAATCACCCAGGGATTCTCTGAAGCTTTCTTT; CDR3 protein: CASSLITQGFSEAFF
clone size: NA; D gene: TRBD1; J gene: TRBJ1-5; V gene: TRBV10-3; CDR3 DNA: TGTGCCATCAAACAGGACAGGGGCAGCAATCAGCCCCAGCATTTT; CDR3 protein: CAIKQDRGSNQPQHF
clone size: NA; D gene: NA; J gene: TRBJ2-7; V gene: TRBV5-4; CDR3 DNA: TGTGCCAGCAGCCTTGAACAGGGCAGCTCCTACGAGCAGTACTTC; CDR3 protein: CASSLEQGSSYEQYF
clone size: NA; D gene: TRBD1; J gene: TRBJ1-2; V gene: TRBV14; CDR3 DNA: TGTGCCAGCAGCCACCTATACAGGGGGGAACCCTATGGCTACACCTTC; CDR3 protein: CASSHLYRGEPYGYTF
clone size: NA; D gene: NA; J gene: TRBJ2-7; V gene: TRBV29-1; CDR3 DNA: TGCAGCGTTGGGCCTGGGAACTCCTACGAGCAGTACTTC; CDR3 protein: CSVGPGNSYEQYF
clone size: once; D gene: TRBD1; J gene: TRBJ2-1; V gene: TRBV9; CDR3 DNA: TGTGCCAGCAACTTTGGGACAGGGGGACCGTTCTTC; CDR3 protein: CASNFGTGGPFF
clone size: NA; D gene: NA; J gene: TRBJ1-1; V gene: TRBV28; CDR3 DNA: TGTGCCAGCAGTTTCTGGGCAGGGATGAACACTGAAGCTTTCTTT; CDR3 protein: CASSFWAGMNTEAFF
clone size: once; D gene: NA; J gene: TRBJ2-3; V gene: TRBV11-2; CDR3 DNA: TGTGCCAGCAGGCCTTGGGGAGCTGCAGATACGCAGTATTTT; CDR3 protein: CASRPWGAADTQYF
clone size: NA; D gene: NA; J gene: TRBJ2-6; V gene: TRBV28; CDR3 DNA: TGTGCCAGCAGTTCTAGGACAGAGACCCCCTCTGGGGCCAACGTCCTGACTTTC; CDR3 protein: CASSSRTETPSGANVLTF
clone size: NA; D gene: TRBD1; J gene: TRBJ2-7; V gene: TRBV7-9; CDR3 DNA: TGTGCCAGCAGCGGCTCGACAGGGGAAAGATACGAGCAGTACTTC; CDR3 protein: CASSGSTGERYEQYF
clone size: NA; D gene: NA; J gene: TRBJ2-2; V gene: TRBV5-6; CDR3 DNA: TGTGCCAGCAGCTTGATGTATCCCTCCCCGAACACCGGGGAGCTGTTTTTT; CDR3 protein: CASSLMYPSPNTGELFF
clone size: once; D gene: TRBD2; J gene: TRBJ2-7; V gene: TRBV27; CDR3 DNA: TGTGCCAGCACCTTTAGCGGGAGTAGCCACGAGCAGTACTTC; CDR3 protein: CASTFSGSSHEQYF
clone size: NA; D gene: NA; J gene: TRBJ2-5; V gene: TRBV29-1; CDR3 DNA: TGCAGCGTTGAAGATCGAGGCGGCAACTACGGGTTGGAGACCCAGTACTTC; CDR3 protein: CSVEDRGGNYGLETQYF
clone size: NA; D gene: TRBD2; J gene: TRBJ2-1; V gene: TRBV11-2; CDR3 DNA: TGTGCCAGCCAACCGGGACTAGGGGGTGAGCAGTTCTTC; CDR3 protein: CASQPGLGGEQFF
clone size: NA; D gene: NA; J gene: TRBJ2-1; V gene: TRBV4-1; CDR3 DNA: TGCGCCAGCAGCCAAGAAGGTATGGTACGGGTAGGTGAGCAGTTCTTC; CDR3 protein: CASSQEGMVRVGEQFF
clone size: NA; D gene: NA; J gene: TRBJ2-7; V gene: TRBV10-1; CDR3 DNA: TGCGCCAGCAGTGAATCCAGGTTAGCGGACGAGCAGTACTTC; CDR3 protein: CASSESRLADEQYF
clone size: NA; D gene: NA; J gene: TRBJ2-3; V gene: TRBV14; CDR3 DNA: TGTGCCAGCAGCGTTACAGGGCTATCAGATACGCAGTATTTT; CDR3 protein: CASSVTGLSDTQYF
clone size: once; D gene: NA; J gene: TRBJ2-2; V gene: TRBV4-1; CDR3 DNA: TGCGCCAGCAGCCAATTCACCGGGGAGCTGTTTTTT; CDR3 protein: CASSQFTGELFF
clone size: NA; D gene: NA; J gene: TRBJ2-7; V gene: TRBV6-5; CDR3 DNA: TGTGCCAGCAGTTATGGGGCCTGGGGAAACTACGAGCAGTACTTC; CDR3 protein: CASSYGAWGNYEQYF
clone size: NA; D gene: NA; J gene: TRBJ1-1; V gene: TRBV2; CDR3 DNA: TGTGCCAGCAGTCCAGGAGGGGGGGGGACTGAAGCTTTCTTT; CDR3 protein: CASSPGGGGTEAFF
clone size: NA; D gene: TRBD2; J gene: TRBJ2-1; V gene: TRBV2; CDR3 DNA: TGTGCCAGCAGCCCATTCCGGGACTACAACAATGAGCAGTTCTTC; CDR3 protein: CASSPFRDYNNEQFF
clone size: NA; D gene: NA; J gene: TRBJ2-1; V gene: TRBV11-2; CDR3 DNA: TGTGCCAGCAGCTTAAAGGCTAGCAGGAGCTCCTACAATGAGCAGTTCTTC; CDR3 protein: CASSLKASRSSYNEQFF
clone size: NA; D gene: NA; J gene: TRBJ2-7; V gene: TRBV6-5; CDR3 DNA: TGTGCCAGCAGTTACGGGACTGACGGCTCCTACGAGCAGTACTTC; CDR3 protein: CASSYGTDGSYEQYF
clone size: NA; D gene: NA; J gene: TRBJ2-7; V gene: TRBV13; CDR3 DNA: TGTGCCAGCGGGCAGGGGTCCAACTACGAGCAGTACTTC; CDR3 protein: CASGQGSNYEQYF
clone size: NA; D gene: TRBD2; J gene: TRBJ2-7; V gene: TRBV19; CDR3 DNA: TGTGCCAGTAGTATGGCGGGGGTCGAGCAGTACTTC; CDR3 protein: CASSMAGVEQYF
clone size: NA; D gene: NA; J gene: TRBJ2-7; V gene: TRBV6-1; CDR3 DNA: TGTGCCAGCACCACCCCCAGGTCCTCCTACGAGCAGTACTTC; CDR3 protein: CASTTPRSSYEQYF
clone size: NA; D gene: TRBD2; J gene: TRBJ2-1; V gene: TRBV19; CDR3 DNA: TGTGCCAGTAGTTCCATCGTTGGACTAGCGGACACATACAATGAGCAGTTCTTC; CDR3 protein: CASSSIVGLADTYNEQFF